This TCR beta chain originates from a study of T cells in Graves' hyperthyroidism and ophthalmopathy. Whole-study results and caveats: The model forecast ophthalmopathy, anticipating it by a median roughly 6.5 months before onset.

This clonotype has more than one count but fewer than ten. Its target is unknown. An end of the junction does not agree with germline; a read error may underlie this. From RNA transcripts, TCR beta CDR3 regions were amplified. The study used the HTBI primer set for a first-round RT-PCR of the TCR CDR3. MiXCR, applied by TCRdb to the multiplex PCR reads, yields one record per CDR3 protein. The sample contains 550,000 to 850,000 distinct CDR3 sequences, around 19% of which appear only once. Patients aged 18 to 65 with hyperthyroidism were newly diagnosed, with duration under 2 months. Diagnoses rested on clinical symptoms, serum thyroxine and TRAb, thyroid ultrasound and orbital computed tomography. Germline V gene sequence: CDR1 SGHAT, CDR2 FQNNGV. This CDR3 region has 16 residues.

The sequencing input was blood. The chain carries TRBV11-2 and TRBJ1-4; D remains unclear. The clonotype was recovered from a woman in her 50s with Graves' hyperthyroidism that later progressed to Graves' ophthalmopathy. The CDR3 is CANSLEVGPEVEKLFF. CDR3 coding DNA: TGTGCCAACAGCTTAGAAGTCGGGCCGGAGGTTGAAAAACTGTTTTTT. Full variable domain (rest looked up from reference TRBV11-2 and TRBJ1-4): EAGVAQSPRYKIIEKRQSVAFWCNPISGHATLYWYQQILGQGPKLLIQFQNNGVVDDSQLPKDRFSAERLKGVDSTLKIQPAKLEDSAVYLCANSLEVGPEVEKLFFGSGTQLSVL.